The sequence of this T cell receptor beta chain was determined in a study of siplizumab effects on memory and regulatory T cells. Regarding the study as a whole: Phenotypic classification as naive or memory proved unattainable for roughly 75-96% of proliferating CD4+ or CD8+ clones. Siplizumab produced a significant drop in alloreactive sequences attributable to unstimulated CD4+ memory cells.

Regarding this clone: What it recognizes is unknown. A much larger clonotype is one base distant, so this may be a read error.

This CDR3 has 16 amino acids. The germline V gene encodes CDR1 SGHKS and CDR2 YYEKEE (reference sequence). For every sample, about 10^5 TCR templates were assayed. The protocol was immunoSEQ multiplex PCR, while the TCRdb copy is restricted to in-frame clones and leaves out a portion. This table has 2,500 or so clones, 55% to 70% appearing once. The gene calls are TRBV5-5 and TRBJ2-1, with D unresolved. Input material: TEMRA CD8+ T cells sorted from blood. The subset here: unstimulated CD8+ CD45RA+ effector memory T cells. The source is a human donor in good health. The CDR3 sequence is CASSQEAQSSYNEQFF. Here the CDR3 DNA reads TGCGCCAGCAGCCAAGAGGCCCAGAGCTCCTACAATGAGCAGTTCTTC.